Each of the 14 T cell receptor beta chains below was sequenced from the same sample in a study of T cells after yellow fever vaccination. Via MiXCR, TCRdb re-called the 5' RACE reads, giving one row per CDR3 protein. The data show more than 25,000 distinct CDR3 sequences, with 6.3% seen just once and roughly 25% held by the top ten. This specimen was PBMCs, either bulk or a sorted T-cell subset (CD4+, CD8+, memory, or dextramer-sorted; not recorded which), taken on the day of the yellow fever booster vaccination. The receptors derive from a man younger than 45 who received the YFV17D yellow fever vaccine.

This clonotype was counted ten times or more. The rearrangement joins TRBV6-5 to TRBJ2-2; tentatively, D is TRBD2 (5 bases). Trimming shortened V by 1 base and J by 3 bases, and 9 bases separated the two germline ends. The CDR3 contains 15 residues. In germline, CDR1 is MNHEY, CDR2 SVGAGI. The CDR3 nucleotides are TGTGCCAGCAGTTACTTTGCCGGGGACACCGGGGAGCTGTTTTTT. Its translation: CASSYFAGDTGELFF.

In its sample, this clonotype was seen a few times. The rearrangement joins TRBV11-2 to TRBJ2-5; a weak D match, TRBD2 (6 bases). Trimming left V 2 bases short and J 4 bases short, with 23 bases between. CDR3 size: 18 residues. CDR1 and CDR2 (germline): SGHAT, FQNNGV. DNA of the CDR3: TGTGCCAGCAGCTTAACTAGCCTAATTAGCGGACGCGCAGAGACCCAGTACTTC. Its translation is CASSLTSLISGRAETQYF.

This clonotype was detected many times. The chain employs TRBV5-6 and TRBJ2-1; D is perhaps TRBD2 (6 bases). Germline assignment: CDR1 SGHDT and CDR2 YYEEEE. The CDR3 covers 13 residues. V was clipped by 4 bases and J by 6 bases, with 11 bases between them. CDR3 loop: CASSQGAGNEQFF. CDR3 sequence (DNA): TGTGCCAGCAGCCAGGGAGCGGGCAATGAGCAGTTCTTC.

At least ten counts were recorded for this clonotype. The junction and the germline gene differ at one end; a read error may be behind it. The chain links TRBV12-3 or TRBV12-4 to TRBJ2-7; no clear D. There are 11 residues in the CDR3. As DNA, the CDR3 is TGCGCCAGCAGTGGATCCTACGAGCAGTACTTC. As protein: CASSGSYEQYF.

In the case of this clonotype: This may come from a read error, since a much larger clone is one base off. The chain employs TRBV24-1 and TRBJ1-1, with unresolved D. The germline V gene encodes CDR1 KGHDR and CDR2 SFDVKD. The CDR3 has 13 amino acids. Deletions cut 5 bases from V and 8 bases from J, with 14 bases between. CDR3 sequence: CATSGHAGREAFF. CDR3 coding DNA: TGTGCCACCAGTGGCCACGCCGGCAGGGAAGCTTTCTTT.

In its sample, this clonotype was seen many times. The CDR3 nucleotides read TGTGCCAGCGGGGGGGGAAAGGCCATTCAGTACTTC. Its translation: CASGGGKAIQYF. The genes are TRBV12-3 or TRBV12-4 and TRBJ2-4, with TRBD2 matching over 7 bases. The CDR3 is made up of 12 amino acids. Trimming at V came to 8 bases and at J to 9 bases, leaving 7 bases not matched to a gene.

This clonotype was found many times. The chain combines TRBV7-2 with TRBJ2-7; D is unresolved. V dropped 11 bases and J dropped 0 bases, with 14 bases sitting between them. The germline V gene encodes CDR1 SGHTA and CDR2 FQGNSA. CDR3 length: 13 residues. The CDR3 spells CASRVLSSYEQYF. CDR3 DNA sequence: TGTGCCTCGAGAGTTTTAAGCTCCTACGAGCAGTACTTC. Drawing the rest from reference TRBV7-2 and TRBJ2-7, the complete variable domain is GAGVSQSPSNKVTEKGKDVELRCDPISGHTALYWYRQSLGQGLEFLIYFQGNSAPDKSGLPSDRFSAERTGGSVSTLTIQRTQQEDSAVYLCASRVLSSYEQYFGPGTRLTVT.

In this sample, this clonotype turned up a few times. The gene calls are TRBV2 and TRBJ2-1; 11 bases are shared with TRBD1. After removal of 5 bases from V and 6 bases from J, the junction contained 6 bases not matched to a gene. There are 15 residues in the CDR3. The germline V gene has CDR1 SNHLY and CDR2 FYNNEI. The CDR3 sequence is CASSLGQGAGNEQFF. CDR3 bases: TGTGCCAGCAGTTTAGGACAGGGGGCTGGCAATGAGCAGTTCTTC.

This clonotype was seen at least ten times. V usage is TRBV6-2 or TRBV6-3 and J usage is TRBJ2-1; possible D gene TRBD2, 5 bases. V was trimmed by 4 bases and J by 5 bases, leaving 12 bases between them. The length of the CDR3 is 14 residues. CDR1 and CDR2 (germline): MNHEY, SVGEGT. CDR3 loop: CASSFEGVHNEQFF. Here the CDR3 DNA reads TGTGCCAGCAGTTTCGAGGGAGTCCACAATGAGCAGTTCTTC.

This clonotype was seen a handful of times. The chain recombines TRBV30 with TRBJ1-5; a possible D gene is TRBD1 (5 bases). This CDR3 has 15 residues. Looked up from germline, CDR1 is GTSNPN and CDR2 is SVGIG (reference sequence). V shed 3 bases and J shed 6 bases, with 18 bases lying between them. This CDR3 reads CAWSREDLLLQPQHF. In DNA form, the CDR3 reads TGTGCCTGGAGCAGGGAAGACCTGTTACTTCAGCCCCAGCATTTT.

As regards this clonotype: Just one base apart from a much larger clone, this may be a read error. V is TRBV5-4 and J is TRBJ2-1; D possibly matches TRBD1 or TRBD2 (5 bases each). The CDR3 spans 18 residues. Germline V gives CDR1 SGHNT, CDR2 YYREEE (reference sequence). The DNA of the CDR3 is TGTGCCGGCAGCTCGTATCGGGACGACTCTTCATTCTACAATGAGCAGTTCTTC. Protein sequence: CAGSSYRDDSSFYNEQFF.

The chain recombines TRBV20-1 with TRBJ2-7; D tentatively reads TRBD1 or TRBD2 (5 bases each). Germline lookup yields CDR1 DFQATT and CDR2 SNEGSKA (reference sequence). Trimming pared 6 bases from V and 3 bases from J, leaving 21 bases between. There are 15 residues in the CDR3. CDR3 sequence: CSANTGTTYGYEQYF. The CDR3, as DNA: TGCAGTGCAAATACCGGGACGACATACGGCTACGAGCAGTACTTC.

This clonotype was detected ten times or more. The V gene is TRBV19, the J gene TRBJ2-1, with D unclear. This CDR3 comprises 13 residues. Germline V gene lookup returns CDR1 LNHDA and CDR2 SQIVND (reference sequence). With 7 bases removed from V and 3 bases from J, the gap between germline ends came to 10 bases. The CDR3 nucleotides are TGTGCCAGTAATGTTGGCGGCTACAATGAGCAGTTCTTC. It encodes CASNVGGYNEQFF. Looking up the rest from reference TRBV19 and TRBJ2-1 gives the full variable domain: DGGITQSPKYLFRKEGQNVTLSCEQNLNHDAMYWYRQDPGQGLRLIYYSQIVNDFQKGDIAEGYSVSREKKESFPLTVTSAQKNPTAFYLCASNVGGYNEQFFGPGTRLTVL.

This clonotype has a count of ten or more. The genes are TRBV7-9 and TRBJ2-7; D not resolved. Trimming took 5 bases from V and 2 from J, leaving 16 bases between them. The CDR3 runs 15 residues. The germline V gene encodes CDR1 SEHNR and CDR2 FQNEAQ (reference sequence). The CDR3 DNA is TGTGCCAGCAGCCCCCTTGCACTCGCGGCCTACGAGCAGTACTTC. This translates into CASSPLALAAYEQYF.